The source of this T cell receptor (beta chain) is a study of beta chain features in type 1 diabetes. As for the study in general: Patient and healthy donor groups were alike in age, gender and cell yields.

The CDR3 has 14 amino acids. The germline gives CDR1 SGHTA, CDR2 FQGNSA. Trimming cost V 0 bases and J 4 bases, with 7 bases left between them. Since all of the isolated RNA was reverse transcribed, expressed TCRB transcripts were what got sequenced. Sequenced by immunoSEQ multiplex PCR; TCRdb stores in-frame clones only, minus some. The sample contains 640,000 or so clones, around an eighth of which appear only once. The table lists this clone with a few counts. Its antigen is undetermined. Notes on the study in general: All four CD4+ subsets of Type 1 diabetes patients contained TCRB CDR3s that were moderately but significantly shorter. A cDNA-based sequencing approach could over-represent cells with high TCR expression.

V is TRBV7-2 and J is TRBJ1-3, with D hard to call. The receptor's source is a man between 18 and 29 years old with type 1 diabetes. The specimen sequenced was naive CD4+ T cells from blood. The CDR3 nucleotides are TGTGCCAGCAGCTTAGCAGGGATAGGAAACACCATATATTTT. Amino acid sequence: CASSLAGIGNTIYF.